A single sample gave rise to the 26 T cell receptor beta chains below, sequenced in a study of T-cell reconstitution after alpha-beta-depleted transplantation in children. Unique molecular identifiers featured in how the TCRbeta library was prepared. From the PCR reads, TCRdb called clonotypes with MiXCR, one entry per CDR3 protein. In the table there are more than 200,000 distinct CDR3 sequences, about a quarter of which are singletons. Source: PBMCs, taken before TCRalphabeta/CD19-depleted stem cell transplant. These receptors originate from a girl between 2 and 10 years old with Fanconi anemia, due to receive a stem cell transplant.

The chain employs TRBV5-6 and TRBJ2-2, with 12 bases matching TRBD2. V gave up 3 bases and J gave up 2 bases; unmatched junction bases: 8. Germline values: CDR1 SGHDT, CDR2 YYEEEE. The CDR3 length is 18 residues. The CDR3 spells CASSWELAGGLNTGELFF. As DNA, the CDR3 is TGTGCCAGCAGCTGGGAACTAGCGGGGGGCCTAAACACCGGGGAGCTGTTTTTT.

This clonotype was detected ten times or more. The chain is built from TRBV6-5 and TRBJ2-1; no clear D gene. CDR1 MNHEY and CDR2 SVGAGI come from the germline V gene. Trimming left V 5 bases short and J 8 bases short, with 16 bases between. The CDR3 contains 14 residues. As DNA, the CDR3 is TGTGCCAGCAGTCTACGTCCTGTCCCGGATGAGCAGTTCTTC. It yields the protein CASSLRPVPDEQFF.

This clonotype was counted ten times or more. The J gene is TRBJ1-2, the V gene TRBV29-1, with D uncertain. Per germline, CDR1 SQVTM and CDR2 ANQGSEA. The V end lost 4 bases, the J end lost 3 bases, and 9 bases lay between the germline ends. The CDR3 is 12 residues long. For the CDR3, the DNA is TGCAGCGTTGCATCGGCGGACTATGGCTACACCTTC. Amino acids: CSVASADYGYTF.

The chain employs TRBV3-1 and TRBJ2-3; D gene uncertain. From germline, CDR1 is LGHDT and CDR2 YNNKEL (reference sequence). V lost 0 bases and J lost 0, with 4 bases in between. The length of the CDR3 is 14 residues. The CDR3 is CASSQDSSTDTQYF. DNA for the CDR3: TGTGCCAGCAGCCAAGACTCTAGCACAGATACGCAGTATTTT.

This clonotype was observed many times. The chain joins TRBV29-1 to TRBJ2-1; no reliable D call. This CDR3 has 12 residues. Trimming cost V 4 bases and J 6 bases, with 10 bases left between them. Per the germline V gene, CDR1 is SQVTM and CDR2 is ANQGSEA. The CDR3 DNA sequence: TGCAGCGTTGTGTCCCTCGTCAATGAGCAGTTCTTC. Its protein is CSVVSLVNEQFF.

Regarding this clonotype: The limits of the CDR3 on the DNA are not certain, so only TCRdb's listed CDR3 is given. The rearrangement links TRBV12-3 or TRBV12-4 to TRBJ1-6; the D call TRBD1 from the table was never checked on the DNA. Both ends counted, the CDR3 spans 18 residues. The CDR3 here is CASSLVMGRSIYNSPLHF.

The J gene is TRBJ2-2, the V gene TRBV5-1; D not resolved. The CDR3 consists of 15 residues. V was clipped by 3 bases and J by 5 bases, with 14 bases between them. The germline V gene encodes CDR1 SGHRS and CDR2 YFSETQ. CDR3 DNA sequence: TGCGCCAGCAGCTCCGGTGCTAGTAAGACCGGGGAGCTGTTTTTT. This codes for CASSSGASKTGELFF.

The rearrangement links TRBV7-2 to TRBJ2-3; D ambiguous. Germline CDR1 reads SGHTA; CDR2 reads FQGNSA. Trimming cost V 3 bases and J 2 bases, with 15 bases left between them. This CDR3 has 16 residues. The CDR3 here is CASSFDPAPPTDTQYF. The CDR3 region has the DNA TGTGCCAGCAGCTTTGACCCCGCGCCTCCCACAGATACGCAGTATTTT.

V gene TRBV9 combines with J gene TRBJ2-7; 10 nucleotides line up with TRBD1. Germline lookup yields CDR1 SGDLS and CDR2 YYNGEE. The CDR3 loop spans 15 amino acids. V lost 2 bases to trimming and J lost 0 bases; unmatched junction nucleotides: 2. The DNA for the CDR3 is TGTGCCAGCAGCGTCGGGACAGGGGTCTCCTACGAGCAGTACTTC. Translated: CASSVGTGVSYEQYF.

This CDR3 is CASSQAGGPDNEQFF. DNA of the CDR3: TGTGCCAGCTCACAAGCGGGAGGGCCGGACAATGAGCAGTTCTTC. This chain joins TRBV18 and TRBJ2-1, with 10 bases matching TRBD2. The CDR3 totals 15 residues. Germline CDR1 and CDR2: KGHSH and LQKENI. V gave up 4 bases and J gave up 5 bases; unmatched junction bases: 5.

This clonotype came up once. This rearrangement joins TRBV23-1 to TRBJ1-5; 7 positions match TRBD1. TRBV23-1 is sorted into the ORF group, with uncertain function. The length of the CDR3 is 18 residues. Trimming removed 0 bases from V and 1 base from J; junction bases left unmatched: 9. This chain's CDR3 is CASSQSRSRQGSNQPQHF. In DNA, the CDR3 is TGCGCCAGCAGTCAATCGCGATCTAGACAGGGAAGCAATCAGCCCCAGCATTTT.

The chain has TRBV20-1 and TRBJ2-5, with a possible D match to TRBD1 (6 bases). The CDR3 contains 15 residues. In germline, CDR1 is DFQATT, CDR2 SNEGSKA (reference sequence). V gave up 3 bases and J gave up 2 bases, with 16 bases separating them. The CDR3 region has the DNA TGCAGTGCTAGTGGATTGGGGACACAGCAAGAGACCCAGTACTTC. Protein product: CSASGLGTQQETQYF.

In this sample, this clonotype turned up many times. This chain links TRBV5-1 with TRBJ2-3; D is unresolved. The CDR3 has 15 amino acids. The V gene lost 5 bases and the J gene lost 2 bases, with 15 bases spanning the gap. Germline CDR1 reads SGHRS; CDR2 reads YFSETQ. This CDR3 reads CASRENPIDTDTQYF. CDR3 sequence (DNA): TGCGCCAGCAGAGAGAACCCAATCGACACAGATACGCAGTATTTT.

The chain carries TRBV12-3 or TRBV12-4 and TRBJ1-2; D possibly corresponds to TRBD1 (6 bases). CDR3 length: 14 residues. V was pared by 3 bases and J by 8 bases, with 16 bases between. CDR3 residues: CASSFRGGHRGYTF. CDR3 nucleotides: TGTGCCAGCAGTTTCCGGGGGGGGCATCGCGGCTACACCTTC.

This clonotype was recorded many times. J is TRBJ2-3 and V is TRBV12-3 or TRBV12-4; D may be TRBD1 or TRBD2 (6 bases each). The CDR3 covers 14 residues. V lost 6 bases and J lost 4, with 14 bases in between. CDR3 in DNA: TGTGCCAGCAGCCCCTTCGGGGGCGCAGATACGCAGTATTTT. This translates into CASSPFGGADTQYF.

This clonotype occurred a few times. This sequence joins TRBV4-2 and TRBJ2-3; 8 bases map to TRBD2. Germline CDR1 is LGHNA and CDR2 is YNFKEQ. J was trimmed by 5 bases and V by 5 bases; bases with no gene match: 12. There are 16 residues in the CDR3. CDR3 coding DNA: TGTGCCAGCAGCAAAAGCTCAGCGGGAGTGGAAGATACGCAGTATTTT. Amino acid sequence: CASSKSSAGVEDTQYF.

This clonotype was seen ten or more times. The V call is TRBV6-5, the J call TRBJ2-7; tentatively, D is TRBD1 or TRBD2 (7 bases each). There are 15 residues in the CDR3. V was pared by 6 bases and J by 0 bases, with 15 bases between. Germline-derived CDR1 and CDR2 are MNHEY and SVGAGI. The chain's CDR3 is CASRLTRGGSYEQYF. In DNA, the CDR3 is TGTGCCAGCAGACTTACCAGGGGGGGCTCCTACGAGCAGTACTTC.

The chain recombines TRBV29-1 with TRBJ1-2; D unresolved. The CDR3 consists of 11 residues. Trimming left V 4 bases short and J 8 bases short, with 11 bases between. In germline, CDR1 is SQVTM, CDR2 ANQGSEA. Here the CDR3 DNA reads TGCAGCGTTGGGGAAGTGGAAGGCTACACCTTC. This translates into CSVGEVEGYTF.

This clonotype has a handful of counts. The genes are TRBV28 and TRBJ2-1, with D perhaps being TRBD1 or TRBD2 (5 bases each). V was shortened by 3 bases and J by 9 bases, with 9 bases between the two germline ends. Germline CDR1 is MDHEN and CDR2 is SYDVKM. This CDR3 comprises 12 residues. The CDR3 is CASSFLGREQFF. In DNA, the CDR3 is TGTGCCAGCAGTTTCTTGGGACGTGAGCAGTTCTTC.

The chain has TRBV5-1 and TRBJ2-7, with 13 bases identical to TRBD2. Per germline, CDR1 SGHRS and CDR2 YFSETQ. V lost 4 bases and J lost 4; bases outside the gene matches: 11. CDR3 length equals 17 residues. Here the CDR3 DNA reads TGCGCCAGCAGCGAAACCAGGACTAGCGGGAGTTGGTACGAGCAGTACTTC. Translated: CASSETRTSGSWYEQYF. The whole variable domain, filled in from reference TRBV5-1 and TRBJ2-7, reads KAGVTQTPRYLIKTRGQQVTLSCSPISGHRSVSWYQQTPGQGLQFLFEYFSETQRNKGNFPGRFSGRQFSNSRSEMNVSTLELGDSALYLCASSETRTSGSWYEQYFGPGTRLTVT.

CDR3 sequence: CASYPLSDRGGTDTQYF. CDR3 DNA sequence: TGTGCCAGCTACCCCTTATCAGACAGGGGCGGCACAGATACGCAGTATTTT. This chain connects TRBV28 to TRBJ2-3; 8 nucleotides line up with TRBD1. This CDR3 spans 17 amino acids. V shed 8 bases, J shed 1 base, and the junction held 14 bases outside the gene matches. The V gene's germline CDR1 is MDHEN and CDR2 SYDVKM. The full variable domain, in which reference TRBV28 and TRBJ2-3 provide the parts outside the CDR3, is DVKVTQSSRYLVKRTGEKVFLECVQDMDHENMFWYRQDPGLGLRLIYFSYDVKMKEKGDIPEGYSVSREKKERFSLILESASTNQTSMYLCASYPLSDRGGTDTQYFGPGTRLTVL.

Concerning this clonotype: This could be a read error, since a much larger clone is one nucleotide away. V is TRBV2 and J is TRBJ2-1; D is uncertain. Trimming shortened V by 6 bases and J by 2 bases, and 17 bases separated the two germline ends. The CDR3 loop spans 16 amino acids. Germline V gene lookup returns CDR1 SNHLY and CDR2 FYNNEI. CDR3 sequence: CASSTRDGLAYNEQFF. The CDR3 nucleotides read TGTGCCAGCAGCACAAGAGACGGGCTCGCCTACAATGAGCAGTTCTTC.

A few counts support this clonotype. This sequence joins TRBV29-1 and TRBJ2-1; 7 bases agree with TRBD1. CDR3 length: 13 residues. Germline CDR1 SQVTM, CDR2 ANQGSEA. The CDR3, as DNA: TGCGGAACACACAGGGGACCTTACAATGAGCAGTTCTTC. It specifies CGTHRGPYNEQFF.

The V gene is TRBV5-1, the J gene TRBJ2-1, with 11 bases aligning to TRBD2. CDR1 SGHRS and CDR2 YFSETQ come from the germline V gene. This CDR3 comprises 16 residues. Trimming at V came to 4 bases and at J to 7 bases, leaving 10 bases not matched to a gene. The CDR3: CASSTLAGGPRNEQFF. The DNA of the CDR3 is TGCGCCAGCAGCACCTTAGCGGGGGGGCCTAGGAATGAGCAGTTCTTC. The full variable domain, with the rest looked up from reference TRBV5-1 and TRBJ2-1, is KAGVTQTPRYLIKTRGQQVTLSCSPISGHRSVSWYQQTPGQGLQFLFEYFSETQRNKGNFPGRFSGRQFSNSRSEMNVSTLELGDSALYLCASSTLAGGPRNEQFFGPGTRLTVL.

This clonotype has a count of ten or more. The chain uses TRBV7-2 and TRBJ2-5; D is ambiguous. Looked up from germline, CDR1 is SGHTA and CDR2 is FQGNSA. Deletions cut 5 bases from V and 5 bases from J, with 6 bases between. This CDR3 contains 11 residues. The CDR3 is CASSHLETQYF. CDR3 coding DNA: TGTGCCAGCAGCCATTTGGAGACCCAGTACTTC.

This clonotype showed up many times. The V call is TRBV12-3 or TRBV12-4, the J call TRBJ2-7; D possibly matches TRBD1 or TRBD2 (5 bases each). This CDR3 is 13 amino acids long. V gave up 4 bases and J gave up 2 bases, with 9 bases separating them. CDR3: CASSYRTPYEQYF. In nucleotides, the CDR3 is TGTGCCAGCAGTTACAGGACTCCCTACGAGCAGTACTTC.